This passage covers 8 T cell receptor beta chains from one sample sequenced in a study of cytomegalovirus exposure and HLA in healthy donors. PCR amplification relied on 60 Vbeta primers (plus 13 Jbeta primers). Produced via immunoSEQ multiplex PCR; TCRdb's table is partial and in-frame only. The sample contains approximately 89,000 clones, over 60% of which appear only once. The sequenced sample consisted of PBMCs. The receptors were gathered from a man aged 30 to 39 in good health and CMV-seronegative.

The rearrangement uses TRBV19 and TRBJ2-1; TRBD2 is a possible D gene (6 bases). CDR3 size: 14 residues. Germline V lookup: CDR1 LNHDA, CDR2 SQIVND (reference sequence). Trimming removed 1 base from V and 4 bases from J, with 8 bases in between. The CDR3 DNA reads as TGTGCCAGTAGTATAGGCGGGATTTACAATGAGCAGTTCTTC. Translation gives CASSIGGIYNEQFF.

The V and J genes are TRBV2 and TRBJ2-4; 12 bases agree with TRBD2. The V gene end was trimmed by 6 bases and the J gene end by 0 bases; junction bases not matched to a gene: 9. The CDR3 extends over 18 amino acids. In germline, CDR1 is SNHLY, CDR2 FYNNEI. CDR3 loop: CASSATRTSGIAKNIQYF. The CDR3 DNA reads TGTGCCAGCAGCGCAACGAGGACTAGCGGGATAGCCAAAAACATTCAGTACTTC.

The CDR3 DNA is TGCGCCAGCACCCCATCTAGCGGGGGGTTCTACAATGAGCAGTTCTTC. It is translated as CASTPSSGGFYNEQFF. J is TRBJ2-1 and V is TRBV5-1; the match to TRBD2 covers 11 bases. The CDR3 extends over 16 amino acids. Germline V lookup: CDR1 SGHRS, CDR2 YFSETQ. With V trimmed by 6 bases and J by 3 bases, 8 bases remained unmatched.

The chain links TRBV14 to TRBJ1-2; the D is unclear. V lost 1 base and J lost 4, with 10 bases in between. The CDR3 spans 14 residues. The germline V gene encodes CDR1 SGHDN and CDR2 FVKESK. For the CDR3, the DNA is TGTGCCAGCAGCCAAGGGTCAGGAGGCTATGGCTACACCTTC. The encoded protein is CASSQGSGGYGYTF.

This clone is medium-sized in the sample. This sequence joins TRBV4-3 and TRBJ1-2, with D maybe TRBD1 (5 bases). The V gene lost 1 base and the J gene lost 2 bases, with 8 bases spanning the gap. The CDR3 extends over 14 amino acids. Germline V gives CDR1 LGHNA, CDR2 YSLEER. The CDR3 sequence is CASSQGGGNYGYTF. The CDR3 bases are TGCGCCAGCAGCCAAGGGGGGGGAAACTATGGCTACACCTTC.

The J gene is TRBJ2-5, the V gene TRBV5-1; D uncertain. Trimming removed 3 bases at V and 2 bases at J, with 5 bases between. CDR3 length equals 12 residues. The germline V gene encodes CDR1 SGHRS and CDR2 YFSETQ. The CDR3 region has the DNA TGCGCCAGCAGCTCAGAACAAGAGACCCAGTACTTC. It codes for CASSSEQETQYF.

The chain joins TRBV5-6 to TRBJ2-5; D is perhaps TRBD1 (6 bases). The CDR3 consists of 15 residues. Trimming shortened V by 1 base and J by 5 bases, and 15 bases separated the two germline ends. Germline V CDR1 and CDR2: SGHDT, YYEEEE. The CDR3 spells CASSLYSRGVETQYF. Here the CDR3 DNA reads TGTGCCAGCAGCTTGTATTCCAGGGGCGTGGAGACCCAGTACTTC.

This sequence joins TRBV4-1 and TRBJ2-2; 9 bases fit TRBD2. CDR3 length: 16 residues. V was pared by 2 bases and J by 5 bases, with 6 bases of the junction left unmatched. Looked up from germline, CDR1 is MGHRA and CDR2 is YSYEKL. The CDR3 sequence: CASSQISGRETGELFF. The CDR3 DNA reads as TGCGCCAGCAGCCAAATTAGCGGGAGAGAGACCGGGGAGCTGTTTTTT.